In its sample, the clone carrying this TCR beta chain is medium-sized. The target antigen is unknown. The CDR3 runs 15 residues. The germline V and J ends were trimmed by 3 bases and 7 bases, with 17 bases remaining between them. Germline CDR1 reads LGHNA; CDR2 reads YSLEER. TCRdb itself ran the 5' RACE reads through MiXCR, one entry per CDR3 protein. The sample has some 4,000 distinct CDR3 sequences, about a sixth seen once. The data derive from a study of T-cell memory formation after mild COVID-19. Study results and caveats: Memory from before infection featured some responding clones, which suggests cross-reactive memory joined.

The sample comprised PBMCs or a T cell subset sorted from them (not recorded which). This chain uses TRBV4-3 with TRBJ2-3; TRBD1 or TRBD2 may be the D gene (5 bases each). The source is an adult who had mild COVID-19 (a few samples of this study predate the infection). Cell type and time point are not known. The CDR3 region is CASSQSRDPPYTQYF. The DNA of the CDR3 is TGCGCCAGCAGCCAGTCCCGGGACCCTCCTTATACGCAGTATTTT.